This T cell receptor (beta chain) was obtained from a study of blood T cell repertoires in COVID-19. Study-wide background: Sample material is recorded as cDNA or gDNA derived from T cells, B-cell-depleted T cells, or PBMCs.

Clones were read by immunoSEQ multiplex PCR, and TCRdb kept only the in-frame ones, dropping some. Of around 250,000 clones listed, around nine tenths were seen once; the top ten hold 2.5% to 3.5%. Germline CDR1 is SEHNR and CDR2 is FQNEAQ (reference sequence). V dropped 1 base and J dropped 2 bases, with 10 bases sitting between them. This CDR3 contains 15 residues. This TCR derives from a woman aged 40 to 49 who had been exposed to COVID-19. The sequenced sample consisted of PBMCs or T cells enriched from blood (not recorded which). The chain is built from TRBV7-9 and TRBJ2-3, with TRBD1 as a possible D gene (5 bases). The CDR3 is CASSLGLDNTDTQYF. In nucleotides, the CDR3 is TGTGCCAGCAGCTTAGGGCTGGACAACACAGATACGCAGTATTTT.